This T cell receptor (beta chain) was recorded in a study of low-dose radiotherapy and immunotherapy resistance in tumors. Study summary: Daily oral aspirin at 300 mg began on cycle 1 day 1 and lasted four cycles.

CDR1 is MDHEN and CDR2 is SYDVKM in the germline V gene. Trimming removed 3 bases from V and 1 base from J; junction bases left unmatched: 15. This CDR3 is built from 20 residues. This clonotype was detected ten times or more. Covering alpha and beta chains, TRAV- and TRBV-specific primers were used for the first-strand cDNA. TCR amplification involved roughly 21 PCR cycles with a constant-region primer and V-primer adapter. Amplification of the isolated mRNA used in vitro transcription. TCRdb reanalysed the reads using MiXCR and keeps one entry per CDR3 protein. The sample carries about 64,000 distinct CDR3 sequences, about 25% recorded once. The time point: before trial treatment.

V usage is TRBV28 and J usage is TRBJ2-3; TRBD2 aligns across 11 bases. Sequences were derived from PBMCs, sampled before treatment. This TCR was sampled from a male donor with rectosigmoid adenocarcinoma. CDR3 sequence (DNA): TGTGCCAGCAGTTTGCCTAGCGGGGGGTCAACGAGATCCCGCACAGATACGCAGTATTTT. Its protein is CASSLPSGGSTRSRTDTQYF. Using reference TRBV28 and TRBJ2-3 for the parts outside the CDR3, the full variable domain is DVKVTQSSRYLVKRTGEKVFLECVQDMDHENMFWYRQDPGLGLRLIYFSYDVKMKEKGDIPEGYSVSREKKERFSLILESASTNQTSMYLCASSLPSGGSTRSRTDTQYFGPGTRLTVL.